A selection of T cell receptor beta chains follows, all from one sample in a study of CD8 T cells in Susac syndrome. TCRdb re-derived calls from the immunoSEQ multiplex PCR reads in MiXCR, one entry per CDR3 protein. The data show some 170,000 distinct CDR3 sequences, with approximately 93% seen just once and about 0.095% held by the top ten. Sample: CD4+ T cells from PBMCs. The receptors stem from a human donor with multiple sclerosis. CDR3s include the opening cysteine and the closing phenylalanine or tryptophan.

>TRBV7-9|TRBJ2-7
CASGLQGSQQYF
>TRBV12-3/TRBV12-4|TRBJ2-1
CVVGELNEQFF
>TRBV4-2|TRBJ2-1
CASSQEIGRNNEQFF
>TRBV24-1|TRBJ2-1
CATSPGQGLSSYNEQFF
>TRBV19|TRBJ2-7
CASSPTGAGAPHEQYF
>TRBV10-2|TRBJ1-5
CASSDFQGSFGQPQHF
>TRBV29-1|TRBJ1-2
CSVEDRVTADRAYTF
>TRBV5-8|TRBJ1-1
CASSPYLGPHGAEAFF
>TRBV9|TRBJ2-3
CASSGSGTADTQYF
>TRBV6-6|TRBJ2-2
CASVLTGAGELFF
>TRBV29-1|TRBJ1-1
CSVRTAVEAFF
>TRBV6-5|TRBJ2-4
CASSYDSRVNIQYF
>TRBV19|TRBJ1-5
CASSSQYQPQHF
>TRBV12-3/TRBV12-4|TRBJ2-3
CASTPFGAPERDTQYF
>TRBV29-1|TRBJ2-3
CSVEEQSTTQYF
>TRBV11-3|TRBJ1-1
CASSLDSVSEAFF
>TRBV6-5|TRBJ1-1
CASLQGTEAFF
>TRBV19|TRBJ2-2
CASSIGSAANTGELFF
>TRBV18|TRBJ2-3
CASSPRPAGGEDTQYF
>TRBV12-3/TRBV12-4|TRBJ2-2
CASTVRGLAGITGELFF
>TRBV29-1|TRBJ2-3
CSVGSSEGTQYF
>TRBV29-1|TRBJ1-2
CSVVAGTASGYTF
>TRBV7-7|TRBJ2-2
CASSLQGPNTGELFF
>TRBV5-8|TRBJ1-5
CASSLREPQHF
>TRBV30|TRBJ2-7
CAWSFLGLHEQYF
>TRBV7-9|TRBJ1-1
CASSSSILNTEAFF
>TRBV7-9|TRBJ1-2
CASSSRVGDYGYTF
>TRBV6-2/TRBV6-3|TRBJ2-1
CASHTGGHEQFF
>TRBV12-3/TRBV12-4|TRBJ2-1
CASSPDHARWDEQFF
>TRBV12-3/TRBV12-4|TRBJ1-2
CASSFGTGGYTF
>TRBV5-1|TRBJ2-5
CASSLGSGVQETQYF
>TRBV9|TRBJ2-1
CASSAAGTRIYEQFF
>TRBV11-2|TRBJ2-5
CASSLGVGGGQETQYF
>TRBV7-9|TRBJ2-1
CASSLSLAERLFF
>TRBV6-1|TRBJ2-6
CASNVHSGANVLTF
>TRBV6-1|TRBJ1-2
CASSEAGNPRIYGYTF
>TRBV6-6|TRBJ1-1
CASSYSREVNTEAFF
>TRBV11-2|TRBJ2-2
CASRPETVNTGELFF
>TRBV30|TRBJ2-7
CAWSVPGTGGPYEQYF
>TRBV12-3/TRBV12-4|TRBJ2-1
CASSFRGDEQFF
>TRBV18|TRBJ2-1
CASSPRAGIQYYNEQFF
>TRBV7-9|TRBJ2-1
CASSLGPGGSYNEQFF
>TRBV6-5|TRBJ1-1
CASSYSTGANTEAFF
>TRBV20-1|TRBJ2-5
CSATTRGGTFGTQYF
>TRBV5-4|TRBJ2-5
CASSLGVTEETQYF
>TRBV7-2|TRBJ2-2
CASSFSGNTGELFF
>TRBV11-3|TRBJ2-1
CASSIRDEQFF
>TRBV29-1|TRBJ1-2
CSVDQGIGGYTF
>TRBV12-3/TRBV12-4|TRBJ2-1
CASSRANEQFF
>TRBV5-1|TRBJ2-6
CASSHGLSGANVLTF
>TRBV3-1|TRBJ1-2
CASSSLTGPKEVNYGYTF